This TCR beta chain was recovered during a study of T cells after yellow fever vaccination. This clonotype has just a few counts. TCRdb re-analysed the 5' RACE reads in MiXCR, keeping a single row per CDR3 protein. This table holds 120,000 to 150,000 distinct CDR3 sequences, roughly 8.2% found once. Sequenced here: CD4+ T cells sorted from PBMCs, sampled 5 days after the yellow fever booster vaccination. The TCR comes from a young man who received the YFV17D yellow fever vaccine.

The CDR3 here is CSARDTTGGYEQYF. The CDR3, as DNA: TGCAGTGCTAGAGACACGACTGGGGGTTACGAGCAGTACTTC. The genes are TRBV20-1 and TRBJ2-7; D could derive from TRBD1 or TRBD2 (5 bases each). The germline V gene has CDR1 DFQATT and CDR2 SNEGSKA (reference sequence). The CDR3 spans 14 residues. V lost 0 bases and J lost 4, with 13 bases in between.